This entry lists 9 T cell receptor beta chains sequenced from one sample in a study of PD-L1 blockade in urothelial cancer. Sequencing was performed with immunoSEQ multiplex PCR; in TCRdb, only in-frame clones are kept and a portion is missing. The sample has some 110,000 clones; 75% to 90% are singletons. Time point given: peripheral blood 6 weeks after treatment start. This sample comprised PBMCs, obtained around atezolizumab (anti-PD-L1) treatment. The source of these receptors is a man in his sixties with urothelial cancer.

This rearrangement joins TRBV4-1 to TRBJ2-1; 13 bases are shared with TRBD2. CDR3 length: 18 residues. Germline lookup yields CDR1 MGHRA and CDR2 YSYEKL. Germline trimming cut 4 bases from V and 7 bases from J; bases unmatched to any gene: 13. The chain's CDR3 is CASSPRPGTSGNENEQFF. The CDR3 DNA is TGCGCCAGCAGCCCACGTCCCGGGACTAGCGGGAATGAGAATGAGCAGTTCTTC.

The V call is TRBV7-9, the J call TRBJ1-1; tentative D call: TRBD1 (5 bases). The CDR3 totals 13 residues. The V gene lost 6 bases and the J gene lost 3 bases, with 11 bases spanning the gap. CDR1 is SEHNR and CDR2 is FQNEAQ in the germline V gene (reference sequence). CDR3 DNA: TGTGCCAGCAGTCGGGGGGTTGACACTGAAGCTTTCTTT. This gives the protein CASSRGVDTEAFF.

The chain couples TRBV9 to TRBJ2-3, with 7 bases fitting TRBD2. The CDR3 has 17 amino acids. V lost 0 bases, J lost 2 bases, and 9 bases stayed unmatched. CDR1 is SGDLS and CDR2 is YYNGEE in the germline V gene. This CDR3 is CASSVAPAGLDTDTQYF. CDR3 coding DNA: TGTGCCAGCAGCGTAGCCCCAGCGGGATTGGACACAGATACGCAGTATTTT.

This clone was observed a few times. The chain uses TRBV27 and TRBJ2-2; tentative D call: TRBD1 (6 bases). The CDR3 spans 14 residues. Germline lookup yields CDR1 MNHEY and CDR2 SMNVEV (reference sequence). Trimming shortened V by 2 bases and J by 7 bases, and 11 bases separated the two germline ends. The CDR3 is CASSLVAGVGELFF. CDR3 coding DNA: TGTGCCAGCAGTTTAGTGGCAGGGGTCGGGGAGCTGTTTTTT.

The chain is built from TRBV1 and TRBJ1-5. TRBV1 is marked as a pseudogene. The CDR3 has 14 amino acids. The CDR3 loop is CTSSPRRSNQPQHF. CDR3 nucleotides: TGCACCAGCAGCCCGCGGAGAAGCAATCAGCCCCAGCATTTT.

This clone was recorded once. This CDR3 is CASSTGNHEQYF. The CDR3 coding sequence is TGCGCCAGCAGTACAGGGAACCACGAGCAGTACTTC. This chain joins TRBV10-1 and TRBJ2-7; possible D gene TRBD1, 6 bases. This CDR3 comprises 12 residues. Trimming took off 5 bases at V and 5 bases at J, with 10 bases between the two ends. From germline, CDR1 is WNHNN and CDR2 SYGVQD (reference sequence).

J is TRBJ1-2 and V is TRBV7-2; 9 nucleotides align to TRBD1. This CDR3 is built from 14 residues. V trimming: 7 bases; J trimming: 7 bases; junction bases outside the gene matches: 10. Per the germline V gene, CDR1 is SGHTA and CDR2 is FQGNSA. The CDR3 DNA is TGTGCCAGCAACAGGGGGCGGTCTGAGGGTGGCTACACCTTC. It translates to CASNRGRSEGGYTF.

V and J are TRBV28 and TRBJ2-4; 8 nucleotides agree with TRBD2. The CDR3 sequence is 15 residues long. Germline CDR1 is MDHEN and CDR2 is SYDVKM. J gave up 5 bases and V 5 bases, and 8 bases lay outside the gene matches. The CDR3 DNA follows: TGTGCCAGCAGTGGAGCCGGGACTAGGCAAAACATTCAGTACTTC. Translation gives CASSGAGTRQNIQYF. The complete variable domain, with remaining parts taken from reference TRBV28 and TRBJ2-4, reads DVKVTQSSRYLVKRTGEKVFLECVQDMDHENMFWYRQDPGLGLRLIYFSYDVKMKEKGDIPEGYSVSREKKERFSLILESASTNQTSMYLCASSGAGTRQNIQYFGAGTRLSVL.

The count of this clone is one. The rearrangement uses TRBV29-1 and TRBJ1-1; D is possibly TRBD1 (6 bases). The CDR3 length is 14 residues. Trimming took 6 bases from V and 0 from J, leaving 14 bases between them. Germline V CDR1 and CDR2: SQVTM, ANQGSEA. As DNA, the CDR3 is TGCAGCGTGAAAATCCAGGGGATGAACACTGAAGCTTTCTTT. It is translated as CSVKIQGMNTEAFF.